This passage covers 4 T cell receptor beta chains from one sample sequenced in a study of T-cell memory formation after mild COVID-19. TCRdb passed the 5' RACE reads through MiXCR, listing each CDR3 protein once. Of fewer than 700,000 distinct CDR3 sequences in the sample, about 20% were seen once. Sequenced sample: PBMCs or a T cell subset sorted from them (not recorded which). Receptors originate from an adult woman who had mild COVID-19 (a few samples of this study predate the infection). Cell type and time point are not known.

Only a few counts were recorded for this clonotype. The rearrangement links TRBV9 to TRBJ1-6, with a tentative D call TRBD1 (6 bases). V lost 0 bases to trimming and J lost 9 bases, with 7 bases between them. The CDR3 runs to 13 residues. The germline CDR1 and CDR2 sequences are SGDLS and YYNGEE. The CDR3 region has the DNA TGTGCCAGCAGCGTAGGCAGGGGTTCACCCCTCCACTTT. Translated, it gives CASSVGRGSPLHF.

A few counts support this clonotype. For the CDR3, the DNA is TGTGCCAGCCCGGGACACCTCTACGAGCAGTACTTC. This codes for CASPGHLYEQYF. The V and J genes are TRBV5-6 and TRBJ2-7; maybe TRBD1 (6 bases). V was shortened by 7 bases and J by 3 bases, with 11 bases between the two germline ends. Germline V CDR1 and CDR2: SGHDT, YYEEEE. The CDR3 totals 12 residues.

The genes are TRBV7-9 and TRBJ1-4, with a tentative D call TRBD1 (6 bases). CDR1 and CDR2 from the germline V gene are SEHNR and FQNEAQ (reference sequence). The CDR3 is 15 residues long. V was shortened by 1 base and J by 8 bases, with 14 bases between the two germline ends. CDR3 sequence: CASSLGGAGREKLFF. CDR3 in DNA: TGTGCCAGCAGCTTAGGGGGGGCAGGACGCGAAAAACTGTTTTTT.

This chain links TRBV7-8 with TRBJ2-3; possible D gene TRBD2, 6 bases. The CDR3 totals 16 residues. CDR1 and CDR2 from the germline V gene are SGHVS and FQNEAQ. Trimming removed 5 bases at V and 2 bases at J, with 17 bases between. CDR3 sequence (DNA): TGTGCCAGCAGCCCATGGGGGGTCTCTTACACAGATACGCAGTATTTT. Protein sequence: CASSPWGVSYTDTQYF.